This TCR beta chain was observed in a study of CD4+ T cells in melanoma. This CDR3 is built from 16 residues. The germline V gene encodes CDR1 MNHEY and CDR2 SVGAGI. V was pared by 2 bases and J by 0 bases, with 5 bases of the junction left unmatched. Generated by immunoSEQ multiplex PCR, the TCRdb table keeps only in-frame clones and is missing some. The sample lists under 20,000 clones, 83% seen once, with around 4.7% in the top ten. The V gene is TRBV6-5, the J gene TRBJ2-3, with 7 positions matching TRBD1. The sequencing sample was made of cells from a culture (not recorded whether cultured in vitro). This clonotype was sampled from a human donor with melanoma. CDR3 region: CASSYRAGGSTDTQYF. As DNA, the CDR3 is TGTGCCAGCAGTTACCGGGCAGGGGGTAGCACAGATACGCAGTATTTT.